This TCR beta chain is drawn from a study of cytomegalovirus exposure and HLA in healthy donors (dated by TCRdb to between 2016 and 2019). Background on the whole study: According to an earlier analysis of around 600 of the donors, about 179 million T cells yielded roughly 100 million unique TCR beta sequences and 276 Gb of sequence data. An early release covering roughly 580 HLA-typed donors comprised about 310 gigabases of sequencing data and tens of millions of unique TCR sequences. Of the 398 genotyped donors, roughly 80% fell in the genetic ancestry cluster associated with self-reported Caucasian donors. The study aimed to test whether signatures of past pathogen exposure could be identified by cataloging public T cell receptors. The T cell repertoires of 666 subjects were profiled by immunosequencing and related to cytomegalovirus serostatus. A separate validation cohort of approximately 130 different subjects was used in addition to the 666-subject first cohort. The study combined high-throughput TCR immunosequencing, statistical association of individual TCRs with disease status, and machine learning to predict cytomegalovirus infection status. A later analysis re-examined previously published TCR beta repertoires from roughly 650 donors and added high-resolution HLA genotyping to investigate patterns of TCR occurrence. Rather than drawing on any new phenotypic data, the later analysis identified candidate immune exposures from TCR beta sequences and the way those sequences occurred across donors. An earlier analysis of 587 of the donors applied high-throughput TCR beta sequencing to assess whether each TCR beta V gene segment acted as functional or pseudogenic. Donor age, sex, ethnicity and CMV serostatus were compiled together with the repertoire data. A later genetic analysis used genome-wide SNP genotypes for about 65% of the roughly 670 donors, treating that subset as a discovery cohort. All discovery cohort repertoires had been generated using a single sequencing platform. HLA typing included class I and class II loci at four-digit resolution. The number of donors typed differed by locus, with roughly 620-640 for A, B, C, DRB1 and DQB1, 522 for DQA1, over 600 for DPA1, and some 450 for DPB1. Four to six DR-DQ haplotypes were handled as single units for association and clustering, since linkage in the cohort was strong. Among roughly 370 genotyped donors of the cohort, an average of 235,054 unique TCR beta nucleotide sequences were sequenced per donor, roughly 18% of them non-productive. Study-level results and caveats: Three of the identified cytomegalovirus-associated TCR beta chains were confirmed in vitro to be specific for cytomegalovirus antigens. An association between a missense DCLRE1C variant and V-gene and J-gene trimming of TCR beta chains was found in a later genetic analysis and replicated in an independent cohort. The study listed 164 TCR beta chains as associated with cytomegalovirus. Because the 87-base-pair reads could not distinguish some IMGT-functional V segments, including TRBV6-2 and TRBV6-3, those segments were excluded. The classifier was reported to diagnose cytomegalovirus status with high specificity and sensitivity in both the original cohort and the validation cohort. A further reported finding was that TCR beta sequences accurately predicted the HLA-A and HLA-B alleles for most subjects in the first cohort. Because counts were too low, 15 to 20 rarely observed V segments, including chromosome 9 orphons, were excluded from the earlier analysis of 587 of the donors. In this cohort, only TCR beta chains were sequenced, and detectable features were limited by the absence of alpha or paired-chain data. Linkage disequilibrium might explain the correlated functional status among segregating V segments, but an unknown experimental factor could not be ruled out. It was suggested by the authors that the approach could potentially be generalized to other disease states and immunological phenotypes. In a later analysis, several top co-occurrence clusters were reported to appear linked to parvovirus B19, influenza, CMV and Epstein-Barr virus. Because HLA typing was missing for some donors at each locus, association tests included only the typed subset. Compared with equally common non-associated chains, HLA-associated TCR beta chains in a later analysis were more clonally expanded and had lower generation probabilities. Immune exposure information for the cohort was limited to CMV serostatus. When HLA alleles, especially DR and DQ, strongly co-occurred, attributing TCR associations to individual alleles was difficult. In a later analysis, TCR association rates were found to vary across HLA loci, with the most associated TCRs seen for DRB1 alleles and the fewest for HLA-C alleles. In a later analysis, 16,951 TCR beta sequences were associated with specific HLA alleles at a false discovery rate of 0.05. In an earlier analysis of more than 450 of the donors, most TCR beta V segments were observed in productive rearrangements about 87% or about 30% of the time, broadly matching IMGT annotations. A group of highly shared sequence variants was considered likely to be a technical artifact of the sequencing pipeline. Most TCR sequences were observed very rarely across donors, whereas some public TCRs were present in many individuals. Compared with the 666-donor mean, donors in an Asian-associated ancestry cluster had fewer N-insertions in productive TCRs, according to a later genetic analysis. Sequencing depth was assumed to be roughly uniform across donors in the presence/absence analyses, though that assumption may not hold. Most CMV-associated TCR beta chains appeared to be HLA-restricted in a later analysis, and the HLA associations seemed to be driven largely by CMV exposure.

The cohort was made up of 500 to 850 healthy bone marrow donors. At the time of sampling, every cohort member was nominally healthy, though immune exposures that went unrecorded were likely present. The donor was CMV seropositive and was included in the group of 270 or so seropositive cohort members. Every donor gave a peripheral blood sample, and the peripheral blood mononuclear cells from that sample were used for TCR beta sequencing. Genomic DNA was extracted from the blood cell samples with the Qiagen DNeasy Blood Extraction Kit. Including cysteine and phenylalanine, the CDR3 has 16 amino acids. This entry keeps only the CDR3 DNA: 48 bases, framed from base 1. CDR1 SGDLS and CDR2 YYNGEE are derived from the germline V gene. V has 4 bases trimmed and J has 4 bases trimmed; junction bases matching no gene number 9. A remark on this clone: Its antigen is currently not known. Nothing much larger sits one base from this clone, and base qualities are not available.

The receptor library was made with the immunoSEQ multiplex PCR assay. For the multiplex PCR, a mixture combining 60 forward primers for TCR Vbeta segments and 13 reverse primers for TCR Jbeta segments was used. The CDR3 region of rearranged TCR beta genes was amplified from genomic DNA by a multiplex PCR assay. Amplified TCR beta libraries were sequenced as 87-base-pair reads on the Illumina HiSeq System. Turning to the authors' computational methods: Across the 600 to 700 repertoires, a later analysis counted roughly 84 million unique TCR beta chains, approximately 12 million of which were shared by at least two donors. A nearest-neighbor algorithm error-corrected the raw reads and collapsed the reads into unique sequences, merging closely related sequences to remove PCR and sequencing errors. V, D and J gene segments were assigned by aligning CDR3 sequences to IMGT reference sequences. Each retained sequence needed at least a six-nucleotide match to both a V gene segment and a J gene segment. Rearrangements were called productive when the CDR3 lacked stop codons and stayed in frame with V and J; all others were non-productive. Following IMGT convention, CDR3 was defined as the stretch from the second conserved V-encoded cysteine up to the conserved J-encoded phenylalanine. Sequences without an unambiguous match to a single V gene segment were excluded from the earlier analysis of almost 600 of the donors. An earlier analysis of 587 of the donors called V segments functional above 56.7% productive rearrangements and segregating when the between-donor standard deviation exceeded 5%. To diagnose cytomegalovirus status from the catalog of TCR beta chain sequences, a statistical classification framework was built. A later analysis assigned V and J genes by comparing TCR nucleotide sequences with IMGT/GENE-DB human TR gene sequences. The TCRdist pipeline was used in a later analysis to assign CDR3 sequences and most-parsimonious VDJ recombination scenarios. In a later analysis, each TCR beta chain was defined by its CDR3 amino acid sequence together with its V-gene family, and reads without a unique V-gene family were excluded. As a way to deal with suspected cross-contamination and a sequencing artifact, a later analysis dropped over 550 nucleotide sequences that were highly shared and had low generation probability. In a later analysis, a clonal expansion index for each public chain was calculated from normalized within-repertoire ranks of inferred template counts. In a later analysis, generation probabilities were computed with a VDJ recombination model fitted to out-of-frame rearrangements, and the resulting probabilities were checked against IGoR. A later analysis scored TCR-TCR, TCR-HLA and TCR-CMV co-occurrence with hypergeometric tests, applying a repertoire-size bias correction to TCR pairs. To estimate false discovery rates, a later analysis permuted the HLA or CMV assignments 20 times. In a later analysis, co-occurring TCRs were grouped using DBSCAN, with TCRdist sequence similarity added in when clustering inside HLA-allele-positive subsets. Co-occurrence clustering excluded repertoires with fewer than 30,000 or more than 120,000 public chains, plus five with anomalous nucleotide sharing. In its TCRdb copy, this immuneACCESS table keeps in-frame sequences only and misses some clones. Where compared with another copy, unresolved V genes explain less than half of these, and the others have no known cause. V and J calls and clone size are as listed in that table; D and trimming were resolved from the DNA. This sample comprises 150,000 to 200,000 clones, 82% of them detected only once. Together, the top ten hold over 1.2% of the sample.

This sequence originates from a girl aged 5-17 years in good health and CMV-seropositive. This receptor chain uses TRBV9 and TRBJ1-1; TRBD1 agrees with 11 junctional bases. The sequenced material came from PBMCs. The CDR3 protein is CASSPGQGADGTEAFF. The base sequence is TGTGCCAGCAGCCCAGGACAGGGGGCGGATGGCACTGAAGCTTTCTTT.